These 18 T cell receptor beta chains were sequenced from one sample in a study of CD8 T cells in ankylosing spondylitis. Notes on the study in general: Made up of under ten highly homologous variants, a TCR beta motif appeared characteristic of ankylosing spondylitis blood.

One entry per CDR3 protein, called by TCRdb with MiXCR from the 5' RACE reads. Of some 700,000 distinct CDR3 sequences in the sample, around 20% are singletons; the top ten hold 15% to 20%. These receptors' targets are unknown. The sample comprised blood, either unsorted or a sorted T cell fraction (not recorded which). The receptors stem from a male donor with ankylosing spondylitis.

V is TRBV11-2 and J is TRBJ2-7; TRBD2 agrees at 14 bases. V gave up 1 base and J gave up 6 bases; unmatched junction bases: 11. The length of the CDR3 is 18 residues. Germline V gene sequence: CDR1 SGHAT, CDR2 FQNNGV. The CDR3 is CASSLGLGAGLAGGEQYF. CDR3 DNA: TGTGCCAGCAGCTTAGGTTTGGGGGCAGGACTAGCGGGGGGCGAGCAGTACTTC.

This clonotype has at least ten counts. This chain connects TRBV3-1 to TRBJ2-3; 10 nucleotides match TRBD2. The CDR3 contains 18 residues. Germline values: CDR1 LGHDT, CDR2 YNNKEL (reference sequence). The ends lost 3 bases at V and 3 bases at J; junction bases unmatched: 12. DNA of the CDR3: TGTGCCAGCAGCCAGGAGGGATTAGCGGGAGGTGGGACAGATACGCAGTATTTT. This translates into CASSQEGLAGGGTDTQYF.

CDR3 bases: TGCAGTGCTAGAGATATCACAGACTATGGCTACACCTTC. Amino acid sequence: CSARDITDYGYTF. The chain uses TRBV20-1 and TRBJ1-2; the D is unclear. This CDR3 spans 13 amino acids. Germline CDR1 and CDR2: DFQATT and SNEGSKA (reference sequence). V was pared by 0 bases and J by 3 bases, with 8 bases between.

The genes are TRBV28 and TRBJ2-7, with D possibly TRBD1 on 6 matching bases. This CDR3 region has 13 residues. Trimming took off 5 bases at V and 6 bases at J, with 14 bases between the two ends. The germline V gene has CDR1 MDHEN and CDR2 SYDVKM. The CDR3: CASSLRGGSEQYF. The CDR3 nucleotides are TGTGCCAGCAGTCTCAGGGGTGGGAGCGAGCAGTACTTC.

The chain carries TRBV7-2 and TRBJ2-1; D might be TRBD1 or TRBD2, each matching 5 bases. The germline gives CDR1 SGHTA, CDR2 FQGNSA. CDR3 length: 16 residues. V was shortened by 0 bases and J by 4 bases, with 13 bases between the two germline ends. CDR3 residues: CASSLAEGIPYNEQFF. CDR3 in DNA: TGTGCCAGCAGCTTAGCAGAGGGGATTCCTTACAATGAGCAGTTCTTC.

V gene TRBV27 combines with J gene TRBJ2-1, with TRBD2 matching over 11 bases. This CDR3 spans 15 amino acids. The germline gives CDR1 MNHEY, CDR2 SMNVEV (reference sequence). V was clipped by 5 bases and J by 7 bases; unmatched bases: 7. CDR3 sequence (DNA): TGTGCCAGCAGTCCCCTGGCTAGCGGGAGGAATGAGCAGTTCTTC. Translated: CASSPLASGRNEQFF.

This clonotype showed up many times. The genes are TRBV12-3 or TRBV12-4 and TRBJ1-1, with no clear D. The CDR3 has 14 amino acids. Trimming stripped 1 base from V and 1 base from J, with 7 bases between. In nucleotides, the CDR3 is TGTGCCAGCAGTTTAGTCTCACCGAACACTGAAGCTTTCTTT. Translation: CASSLVSPNTEAFF.

The J gene is TRBJ1-4, the V gene TRBV5-5; 8 nucleotides match TRBD1. Germline V gene lookup returns CDR1 SGHKS and CDR2 YYEKEE (reference sequence). With 3 bases clipped from V and 0 bases from J, the junction kept 7 bases outside the gene matches. The CDR3 runs to 17 residues. This chain's CDR3 is CASSSTGGPTTNEKLFF. The CDR3 region has the DNA TGTGCCAGCAGCTCCACAGGGGGACCAACAACTAATGAAAAACTGTTTTTT. Full variable domain (remainder filled in from reference TRBV5-5 and TRBJ1-4): DAGVTQSPTHLIKTRGQQVTLRCSPISGHKSVSWYQQVLGQGPQFIFQYYEKEERGRGNFPDRFSARQFPNYSSELNVNALLLGDSALYLCASSSTGGPTTNEKLFFGSGTQLSVL.

A few counts support this clonotype. The CDR3 region has the DNA TGTGCCACCAGCAGAGATGGGGGGGGGCAGTTCTTC. Translated, it gives CATSRDGGGQFF. This chain connects TRBV15 to TRBJ2-1; TRBD2 matches at 7 bases. The CDR3 loop spans 12 amino acids. J lost 12 bases, V lost 0 bases, and 2 bases had no gene match. Germline-derived CDR1 and CDR2 are LNHNV and YYDKDF (reference sequence).

This clonotype was recorded a few times. J is TRBJ2-2 and V is TRBV2; D is ambiguous. This CDR3 is 14 amino acids long. Germline CDR1 is SNHLY and CDR2 is FYNNEI. V was clipped by 1 base and J by 6 bases, with 9 bases between them. CDR3 DNA: TGTGCCAGCAGTGAAGTCGCTGGGGCCGGGGAGCTGTTTTTT. Encoded protein: CASSEVAGAGELFF.

This clonotype has a handful of counts. This chain uses TRBV7-6 with TRBJ1-1; D perhaps matches TRBD1 (6 bases). The length of the CDR3 is 15 residues. Germline V gives CDR1 SGHVS, CDR2 FNYEAQ. The V end was cut by 5 bases, the J end by 3 bases, with 16 bases between. The CDR3 DNA follows: TGTGCCAGCAGCCCGCGACAGGCCCCGGACACTGAAGCTTTCTTT. Its protein product is CASSPRQAPDTEAFF.

The count of this clonotype is one. This chain joins TRBV28 and TRBJ1-1; a weak D match, TRBD1 (5 bases). V was trimmed by 6 bases and J by 1 base, leaving 12 bases between them. CDR1 and CDR2 from the germline V gene are MDHEN and SYDVKM. This CDR3 is 14 amino acids long. The DNA of the CDR3 is TGTGCCAGCAGATGGAGGGGCAAGAACACTGAAGCTTTCTTT. This encodes CASRWRGKNTEAFF.

This clonotype was seen more than once but under ten times. The chain couples TRBV6-2 or TRBV6-3 to TRBJ2-7; D may be TRBD2 (6 bases). The germline V gene has CDR1 MNHEY and CDR2 SVGEGT. CDR3 length: 17 residues. With 4 bases removed from V and 0 bases from J, the gap between germline ends came to 19 bases. The CDR3 protein is CASSWARGTPSSYEQYF. CDR3 bases: TGTGCCAGCAGTTGGGCCCGGGGGACTCCCAGCTCCTACGAGCAGTACTTC.

This rearrangement joins TRBV25-1 to TRBJ2-3; TRBD2 might be the D (5 bases). The CDR3 is made up of 14 amino acids. Trimming left V 0 bases short and J 8 bases short, with 12 bases between. Germline-derived CDR1 and CDR2 are MGHDK and SYGVNS. CDR3 residues: CASSEYWGAGTQYF. CDR3 bases: TGTGCCAGCAGTGAATATTGGGGAGCAGGTACGCAGTATTTT.

In its sample, this clonotype was seen a few times. The V gene is TRBV20-1, the J gene TRBJ1-1; D not resolved. The CDR3 covers 14 residues. V was pared by 0 bases and J by 1 base, with 9 bases between. The germline V gene has CDR1 DFQATT and CDR2 SNEGSKA (reference sequence). Here the CDR3 DNA reads TGCAGTGCTAGAGATATGAGCGGGAACACTGAAGCTTTCTTT. Translation gives CSARDMSGNTEAFF.

This clonotype came up a few times. The V call is TRBV20-1, the J call TRBJ2-7; 8 nucleotides agree with TRBD2. Looked up from germline, CDR1 is DFQATT and CDR2 is SNEGSKA (reference sequence). This CDR3 spans 17 amino acids. After removal of 0 bases from V and 2 bases from J, the junction contained 12 bases not matched to a gene. Written as DNA, the CDR3 is TGCAGTGCTAGAGATTGGGATAGCGGGGATTTAACCTACGAGCAGTACTTC. It yields the protein CSARDWDSGDLTYEQYF.

This clonotype occurred many times. This sequence joins TRBV4-2 and TRBJ2-7; TRBD2 matches 11 bases. CDR1 and CDR2 (germline): LGHNA, YNFKEQ. This CDR3 is built from 17 residues. The ends lost 1 base at V and 5 bases at J; junction bases unmatched: 10. Written as DNA, the CDR3 is TGTGCCAGCAGCCAAGTCCCTGGGACTAGCGGTTCAGACGAGCAGTACTTC. It is translated as CASSQVPGTSGSDEQYF.

In its sample, this clonotype was seen many times. The V gene is TRBV5-6, the J gene TRBJ1-5; the D gene is possibly TRBD1 (6 bases). This CDR3 spans 15 amino acids. V was pared by 4 bases and J by 0 bases, with 11 bases between. CDR1 is SGHDT and CDR2 is YYEEEE in the germline V gene. DNA of the CDR3: TGTGCCAGCAGCCGGAGGGGGGTTAGCAATCAGCCCCAGCATTTT. Translation: CASSRRGVSNQPQHF.